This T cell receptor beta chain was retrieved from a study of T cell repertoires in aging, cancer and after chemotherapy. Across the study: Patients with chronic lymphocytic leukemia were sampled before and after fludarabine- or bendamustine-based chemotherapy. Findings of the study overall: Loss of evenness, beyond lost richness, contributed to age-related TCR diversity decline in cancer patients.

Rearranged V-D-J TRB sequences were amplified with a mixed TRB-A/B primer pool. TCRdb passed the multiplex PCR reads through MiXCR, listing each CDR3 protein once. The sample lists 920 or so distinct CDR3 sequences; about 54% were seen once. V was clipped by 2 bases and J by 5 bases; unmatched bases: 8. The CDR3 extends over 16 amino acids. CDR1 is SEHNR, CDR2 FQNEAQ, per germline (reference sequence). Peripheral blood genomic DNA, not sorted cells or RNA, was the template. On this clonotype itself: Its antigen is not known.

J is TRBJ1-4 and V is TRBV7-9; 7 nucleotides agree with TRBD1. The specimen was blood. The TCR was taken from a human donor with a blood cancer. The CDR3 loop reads CASSLLGGTVNEKLFF. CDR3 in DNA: TGTGCCAGCAGCTTACTTGGGGGGACAGTAAATGAAAAACTGTTTTTT.